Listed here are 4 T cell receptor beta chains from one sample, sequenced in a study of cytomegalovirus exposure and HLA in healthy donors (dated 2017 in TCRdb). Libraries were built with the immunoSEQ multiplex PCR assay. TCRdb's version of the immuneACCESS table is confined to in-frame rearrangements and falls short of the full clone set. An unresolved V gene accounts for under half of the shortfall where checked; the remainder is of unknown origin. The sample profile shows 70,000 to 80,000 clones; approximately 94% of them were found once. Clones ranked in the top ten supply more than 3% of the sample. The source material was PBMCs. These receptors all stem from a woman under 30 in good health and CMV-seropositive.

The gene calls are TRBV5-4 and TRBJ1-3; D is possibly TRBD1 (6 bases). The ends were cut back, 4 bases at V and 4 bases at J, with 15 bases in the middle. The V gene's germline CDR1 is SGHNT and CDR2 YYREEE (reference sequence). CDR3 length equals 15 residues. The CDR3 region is CASSGGPRGGNTIYF. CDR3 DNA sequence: TGTGCCAGCAGCGGGGGACCTAGGGGGGGAAACACCATATATTTT.

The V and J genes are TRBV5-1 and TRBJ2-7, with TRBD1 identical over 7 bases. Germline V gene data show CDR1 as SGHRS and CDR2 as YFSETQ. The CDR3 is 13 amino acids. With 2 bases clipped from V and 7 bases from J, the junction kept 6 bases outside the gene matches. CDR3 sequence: CASSFDREKEQYF. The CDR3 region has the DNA TGCGCCAGCAGCTTTGACAGGGAAAAGGAGCAGTACTTC.

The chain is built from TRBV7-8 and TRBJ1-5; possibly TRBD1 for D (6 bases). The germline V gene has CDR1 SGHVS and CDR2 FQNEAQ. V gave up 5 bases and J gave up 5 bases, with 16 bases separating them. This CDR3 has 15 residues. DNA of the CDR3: TGTGCCAGCAGCCTCCGGCGGGAGGGGGATCAGCCCCAGCATTTT. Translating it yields CASSLRREGDQPQHF.

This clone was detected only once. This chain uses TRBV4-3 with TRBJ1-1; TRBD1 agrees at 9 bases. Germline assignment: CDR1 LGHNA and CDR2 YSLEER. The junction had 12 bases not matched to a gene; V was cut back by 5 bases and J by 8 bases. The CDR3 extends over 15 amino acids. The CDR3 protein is CASSLNPGQGMEAFF. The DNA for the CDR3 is TGCGCCAGCAGCTTAAACCCGGGACAGGGAATGGAAGCTTTCTTT.